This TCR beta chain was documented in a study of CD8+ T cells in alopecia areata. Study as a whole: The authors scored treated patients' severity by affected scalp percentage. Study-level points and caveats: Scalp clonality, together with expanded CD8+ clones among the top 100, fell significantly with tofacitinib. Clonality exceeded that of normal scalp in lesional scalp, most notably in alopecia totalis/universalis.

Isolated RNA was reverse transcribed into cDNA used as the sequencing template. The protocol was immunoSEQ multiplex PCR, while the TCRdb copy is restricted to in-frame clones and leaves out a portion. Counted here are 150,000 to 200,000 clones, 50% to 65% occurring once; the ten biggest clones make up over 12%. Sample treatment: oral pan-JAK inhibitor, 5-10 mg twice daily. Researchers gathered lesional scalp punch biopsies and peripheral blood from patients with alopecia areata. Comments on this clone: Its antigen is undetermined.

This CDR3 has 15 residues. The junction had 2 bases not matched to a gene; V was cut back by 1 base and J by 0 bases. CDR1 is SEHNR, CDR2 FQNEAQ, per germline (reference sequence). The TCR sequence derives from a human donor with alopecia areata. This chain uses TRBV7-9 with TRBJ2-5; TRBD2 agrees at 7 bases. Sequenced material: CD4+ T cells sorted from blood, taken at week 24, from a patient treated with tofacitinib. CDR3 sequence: CASSLGLADQETQYF. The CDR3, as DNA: TGTGCCAGCAGCTTAGGGCTAGCGGACCAAGAGACCCAGTACTTC.